The 4 T cell receptor beta chains presented below share a single source sample, sequenced in a study of lymphopenia after photon versus proton radiotherapy. Measured with immunoSEQ multiplex PCR; TCRdb has only the in-frame clones, and not every one. The sample consists of some 20,000 clones, about nine tenths of them appearing once. Sequenced material: peripheral blood, taken from a patient treated with photon-based radiotherapy. These TCRs come from a man in his sixties with pancreatic cancer.

CDR3 DNA: TGTGCCAGCAGTTTCTCTGGGGGCTGGGGGAATGAGCAGTTCTTC. Its protein is CASSFSGGWGNEQFF. The chain joins TRBV28 to TRBJ2-1; D is perhaps TRBD1 (6 bases). This CDR3 has 15 amino acids. Germline CDR1 reads MDHEN; CDR2 reads SYDVKM. Trimming removed 3 bases from V and 7 bases from J, with 16 bases in between. The variable domain in full, completed from reference TRBV28 and TRBJ2-1, reads DVKVTQSSRYLVKRTGEKVFLECVQDMDHENMFWYRQDPGLGLRLIYFSYDVKMKEKGDIPEGYSVSREKKERFSLILESASTNQTSMYLCASSFSGGWGNEQFFGPGTRLTVL.

This chain links TRBV2 with TRBJ2-3, with TRBD1 as a possible D gene (6 bases). V lost 3 bases and J 15 bases, leaving 16 bases between the germline ends. Germline CDR1 reads SNHLY; CDR2 reads FYNNEI. The CDR3 is made up of 12 amino acids. The CDR3, as DNA: TGTGCCAGCAGTGATTTCTCCGGACAGCGATATTTT. This translates into CASSDFSGQRYF.

The CDR3 loop reads CASSRSYTEAFF. The CDR3 nucleotides are TGTGCCAGCAGCCGGAGTTACACTGAAGCTTTCTTT. This sequence joins TRBV11-2 and TRBJ1-1; D is uncertain. CDR1 SGHAT and CDR2 FQNNGV come from the germline V gene. This CDR3 has 12 residues. Trimming removed 5 bases from V and 3 bases from J, with 7 bases in between.

The V and J genes are TRBV7-3 and TRBJ1-6; D perhaps matches TRBD1 (5 bases). Germline-derived CDR1 and CDR2 are SGHTA and FQGTGA. The germline V and J ends were trimmed by 4 bases and 7 bases, with 8 bases remaining between them. The length of the CDR3 is 13 residues. The CDR3 here is CASSSRQNSPLHF. The CDR3 DNA reads TGTGCCAGCAGCTCACGACAGAATTCACCCCTCCACTTT.